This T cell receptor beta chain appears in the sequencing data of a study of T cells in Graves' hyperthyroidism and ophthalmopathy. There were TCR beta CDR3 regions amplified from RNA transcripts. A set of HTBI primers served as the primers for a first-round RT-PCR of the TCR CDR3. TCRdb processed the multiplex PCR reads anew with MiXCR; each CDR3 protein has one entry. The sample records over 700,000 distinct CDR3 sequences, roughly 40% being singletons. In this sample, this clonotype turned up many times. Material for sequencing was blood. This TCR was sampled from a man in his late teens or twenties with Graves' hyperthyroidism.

Written as DNA, the CDR3 is TGTGCCAGCAGTGAAGACAGGGCAGCTAACTATGGCTACACCTTC. Translated: CASSEDRAANYGYTF. The rearrangement links TRBV2 to TRBJ1-2, with a possible D match to TRBD1 (6 bases). Germline V gene sequence: CDR1 SNHLY, CDR2 FYNNEI. V dropped 1 base and J dropped 0 bases, with 9 bases sitting between them. The CDR3 has 15 residues.